The rows below give T cell receptor beta chains drawn from one sample of a study of blood T cell repertoires in COVID-19. TCRdb keeps only in-frame clones here, not all; method: immunoSEQ multiplex PCR. The sample yields 150,000 to 200,000 clones, around nine tenths seen once. The sample comprised PBMCs or T cells enriched from blood (not recorded which). The receptors here all came from a woman between 45 and 65 years old who had recovered from COVID-19. The CDR3 runs from the conserved cysteine through the conserved F or W. A D gene is named only where the DNA matches it firmly. A row's size may be missing; if present it is once, few, many or a size class.

>TRBJ1-3|TRBV18|-|TRBD1
TGTGCCAGCTCGGGGGATAAACAGGGGCCCTCGCCCGGAGGAAACACCATATATTTT
CASSGDKQGPSPGGNTIYF
>TRBJ1-1|TRBV7-3|-|-
TGTGCCAGCAGCTTATTTGGGGTAGGAGAGGGTTGGAACACTGAAGCTTTCTTT
CASSLFGVGEGWNTEAFF
>TRBJ2-3|TRBV20-1|-|TRBD2
TGCAGTGCTAGTCAGCTAGCGGGGGGGCCTGGGACGCAGTATTTT
CSASQLAGGPGTQYF
>TRBJ2-1|TRBV7-2|-|TRBD1
TGTGCCAGCAGCTTCGCCGGGACAGGGGGAAGAAATGAGCAGTTCTTC
CASSFAGTGGRNEQFF
>TRBJ1-1|TRBV18|-|-
TGTGCCAGCTCACCCGAGGCAGCCCTCGGAGCTTTCTTT
CASSPEAALGAFF
>TRBJ2-5|TRBV7-2|-|TRBD1
TGTGCCAGCAGCTTCCGGGACAGCTTAGAGACCCAGTACTTC
CASSFRDSLETQYF
>TRBJ2-1|TRBV5-4|once|-
TGTGCCAGCAGCTTGAGTACGGGAACGGGGTTCTTC
CASSLSTGTGFF
>TRBJ1-2|TRBV4-2|-|-
TGTGCCAGCAGCCAAGGCGGCAGGGAGGGTGGCTACACCTTC
CASSQGGREGGYTF
>TRBJ1-2|TRBV5-4|-|-
TGTGCCAGCAGCTTAACAGGGAGGGACTATGGCTACACCTTC
CASSLTGRDYGYTF
>TRBJ2-2|TRBV24-1|-|TRBD2
TGTGCCACCAGTGTCCCGGGAGGTCTTGGCGGGGAGCTGTTTTTT
CATSVPGGLGGELFF
>TRBJ2-3|TRBV5-1|once|TRBD2
TGCGCCAGCAGCTTGATGCCCGGGACTAGCGGGGGAGGCGGCACAGATACGCAGTATTTT
CASSLMPGTSGGGGTDTQYF
>TRBJ2-5|TRBV25-1|-|TRBD1
TGTGCCAGCAGTGAAACCGGGACAGGGGGCGCGGGGTACTTC
CASSETGTGGAGYF
>TRBJ1-1|TRBV7-3|-|-
TGTGCCAGCAGCTTAGAGGCGAACACTGAAGCTTTCTTT
CASSLEANTEAFF
>TRBJ2-7|TRBV30|-|-
TGTGCCTGTTCCCCGGTCGGGGGCTACGAGCAGTACTTC
CACSPVGGYEQYF
>TRBJ1-1|TRBV19|-|-
TGTGCCAGTAGTATTGTCCAGGGCCCAGCTTTCTTT
CASSIVQGPAFF
>TRBJ1-2|TRBV4-1|-|-
TGCGCCAGCAGCCAAGTCGCAGGTACAACGTCTAACTATGGCTACACCTTC
CASSQVAGTTSNYGYTF
>TRBJ2-2|TRBV6-4|once|TRBD2
TGTGCCAGCAGACCGGGGGGCACCGGGGAGCTGTTTTTT
CASRPGGTGELFF
>TRBJ2-7|TRBV21-1|-|-
TGTGCCAGCATCCACCGGGACATGGCATCCTACGAGCAGTACTTC
CASIHRDMASYEQYF
>TRBJ2-2|TRBV24-1|once|TRBD2
TGTGCCACCAGTGATCGGGGGGGCAAAAACACCGGGGAGCTGTTTTTT
CATSDRGGKNTGELFF
>TRBJ1-1|TRBV7-6|few|TRBD1
TGTGCCAGCTCCCAAACAGGGGGGGCTGAAGCTTTCTTT
CASSQTGGAEAFF
>TRBJ2-1|TRBV2|-|TRBD1
TGTGCCAGCAGGGACACAGGGGCCTCCTACAATGAGCAGTTCTTC
CASRDTGASYNEQFF
>TRBJ2-3|TRBV7-9|-|-
TGTGCCAGCAGCTTACGCTTGAATGACAATACGCAGTATTTT
CASSLRLNDNTQYF
>TRBJ2-7|TRBV6-1|-|-
TGTGCCAGCAGTGAGCCCCCAGGTTACGAGCAGTACTTC
CASSEPPGYEQYF
>TRBJ2-4|TRBV19|-|TRBD2
TGTGCCAGTAGTATCGGGTCTAGCGGGGGGGCCGGGTCCAAAAACATTCAGTACTTC
CASSIGSSGGAGSKNIQYF
>TRBJ2-1|TRBV9|-|-
TGTGCCAGCAGCGTAGAAGGTGGGGGGGCTAGCTATGAGCAGTTCTTC
CASSVEGGGASYEQFF
>TRBJ1-6|TRBV18|-|-
TGTGCCAGCTCACCGAAAAACAAGGAGAAGGATTCACCCCTCCACTTT
CASSPKNKEKDSPLHF
>TRBJ1-2|TRBV5-1|-|-
TGCGCCAGCAGCTTGACTTCCCGGACAGACTATGGCTACACCTTC
CASSLTSRTDYGYTF
>TRBJ2-3|TRBV18|-|-
TGTGCCAGCTCACCCGGTTCTGATACGCAGTATTTT
CASSPGSDTQYF
>TRBJ1-1|TRBV5-4|-|-
TGTGCCAGCAGCTTGGGACTATTAAATCAGCGGGGGAACACTGAAGCTTTCTTT
CASSLGLLNQRGNTEAFF
>TRBJ2-7|TRBV21-1|-|-
TGTGCCAGCAGCAAAGGACAGGGCATGTACTTC
CASSKGQGMYF
>TRBJ2-3|TRBV24-1|-|-
TGTGCCACCAGTGATTTTGTGACAGAAACAGATACGCAGTATTTT
CATSDFVTETDTQYF
>TRBJ1-5|TRBV15|few|TRBD1
TGTGCCACCAGCGTGGGGACAGGGGGCCGACAGCCCCAGCATTTT
CATSVGTGGRQPQHF
>TRBJ2-1|TRBV9|-|-
TGTGCCAGCAGCGTAGTAAGCAGGGAAGATGAGCAGTTCTTC
CASSVVSREDEQFF
>TRBJ1-6|TRBV28|-|TRBD1
TGTGCCAGCAGTTTAACTCACACCTGGGACAGTCGGACCCTCCACTTT
CASSLTHTWDSRTLHF
>TRBJ2-3|TRBV10-3|once|TRBD2
TGTGCCACCGCCACGGGACGGGGGGAGGATACGCAGTATTTT
CATATGRGEDTQYF
>TRBJ2-7|TRBV3-1/TRBV3-2|-|-
TGTGCCAGCAGCCTATGGACAAATTCCTACGAGCAGTACTTC
CASSLWTNSYEQYF
>TRBJ2-3|TRBV6-5|-|TRBD2
TGTGCCAGCAGGGCTAGCGGGGGGAGGGCAGATACGCAGTATTTT
CASRASGGRADTQYF
>TRBJ1-2|TRBV7-2|-|-
TGTGCCAGCAGCCCGGTAGGAGGGGACTATGGCTACACCTTC
CASSPVGGDYGYTF
>TRBJ2-7|TRBV27|once|-
TGTGCCAGCAGCCAAAGACAGTTCTACGAGCAGTACTTC
CASSQRQFYEQYF
>TRBJ2-7|TRBV30|once|-
TGTGCCTGGAGAAATCACGGGGCTGGGGGGGAGCAGTACTTC
CAWRNHGAGGEQYF
>TRBJ2-2|TRBV5-6|-|TRBD1
TGTGCCAGCAGCTCACAGGGGGCGGAATGGAGGGAGCTGTTTTTT
CASSSQGAEWRELFF
>TRBJ1-2|TRBV18|few|TRBD1
TGTGCCAGCTCCCTTTTGGGACAGGACTATGGCTACACCTTC
CASSLLGQDYGYTF
>TRBJ2-7|TRBV4-1|-|-
TGCGCCAGCAGCCTCCGGGACTTGGCCTACGAGCAGTACTTC
CASSLRDLAYEQYF
>TRBJ2-4|TRBV11-3|-|TRBD2
TGTGCCAGCAGCTCGGCTAGCGGGGGAGCCAAAAACATTCAGTACTTC
CASSSASGGAKNIQYF
>TRBJ1-1|TRBV3-1/TRBV3-2|-|-
TGTGCCAGCAGCACACAGGGTCGCACTGAAGCTTTCTTT
CASSTQGRTEAFF
>TRBJ2-3|TRBV15|-|-
TGTGCCACCAGCAGAGCCCTAGCGCTCACAGATACGCAGTATTTT
CATSRALALTDTQYF
>TRBJ1-2|TRBV7-8|few|-
TGTGCCAGCAGCCCCCGGACAGTGCTCAACCCTGGGGGCTACACCTTC
CASSPRTVLNPGGYTF
>TRBJ2-1|TRBV9|-|TRBD2
TGTGCCAGCAGCCCCCGGGGGAGCGGGGGGCCCCGTGAGCAGTTCTTC
CASSPRGSGGPREQFF
>TRBJ2-1|TRBV9|-|TRBD2
TGTGCCAGCAGCGTAGATCTAGCGGGGGGTTCAGGTGAGCAGTTCTTC
CASSVDLAGGSGEQFF